The 17 T cell receptor beta chains below come from one sample, sequenced in a study of cytomegalovirus exposure and HLA in healthy donors (dated 2017 in TCRdb). Library creation used the immunoSEQ multiplex PCR assay. The multiplex PCR relied on a mix of 60 forward primers for TCR Vbeta segments and 13 reverse primers for TCR Jbeta segments. TCRdb retrieved this table from immuneACCESS and kept in-frame rearrangements only. Not all clones are present; in checked studies, unresolved V genes account for under half, and no reason is known for the remainder. The sample data list roughly 100,000 clones, and around 70% of these were observed just once. 1% to 1.5% of the sample is in the top ten clones. Material for sequencing was PBMCs. The receptors here all came from a man aged 35 to 55 in good health and CMV-seronegative.

The chain links TRBV5-1 to TRBJ2-7, with 7 bases fitting TRBD1. Trimming removed 4 bases from V and 3 bases from J; junction bases left unmatched: 4. Per the germline V gene, CDR1 is SGHRS and CDR2 is YFSETQ. The CDR3 sequence is 13 residues long. The chain's CDR3 is CASSPDRVYEQYF. CDR3 nucleotide sequence: TGCGCCAGCAGCCCCGACAGGGTCTACGAGCAGTACTTC.

This clone was detected only a few times. The CDR3 region is CASSLLLLADDYNEQFF. DNA for the CDR3: TGCGCCAGCAGCTTACTCCTATTAGCCGATGATTACAATGAGCAGTTCTTC. V usage is TRBV5-1 and J usage is TRBJ2-1; D uncertain. CDR1 and CDR2 (germline): SGHRS, YFSETQ. The CDR3 totals 17 residues. V was clipped by 2 bases and J by 4 bases, with 19 bases between them.

The V and J genes are TRBV30 and TRBJ1-1, with D possibly being TRBD1 (5 bases). V lost 0 bases, J lost 1 base, and 12 bases lay in between. CDR1 and CDR2 (germline): GTSNPN, SVGIG (reference sequence). CDR3 length: 15 residues. This CDR3 reads CAWSVRVRENTEAFF. In nucleotides, the CDR3 is TGTGCCTGGAGTGTACGTGTCAGGGAGAACACTGAAGCTTTCTTT.

The CDR3 reads CSVTRTGVLGNTIYF. In DNA, the CDR3 is TGCAGCGTCACTAGGACAGGGGTTTTGGGAAACACCATATATTTT. J is TRBJ1-3 and V is TRBV29-1; 9 bases agree with TRBD1. This CDR3 has 15 residues. Germline V CDR1 and CDR2: SQVTM, ANQGSEA. Trimming removed 6 bases from V and 4 bases from J; junction bases left unmatched: 10.

This clone appeared a single time. V and J are TRBV6-5 and TRBJ2-1, with 7 bases matching TRBD1. CDR1 is MNHEY and CDR2 is SVGAGI in the germline V gene. The CDR3 runs to 15 residues. The V segment lost 6 bases and the J segment 6 bases; nucleotides outside the gene matches: 11. The CDR3 coding sequence is TGTGCCAGCAGCTCATACAGGGGTACAAGCAATGAGCAGTTCTTC. It translates to CASSSYRGTSNEQFF.

The chain couples TRBV6-6 to TRBJ1-1; tentatively, D is TRBD1 (6 bases). This CDR3 has 15 amino acids. The germline V and J ends were trimmed by 4 bases and 1 base, with 13 bases remaining between them. Germline CDR1 reads MNHNY; CDR2 reads SVGAGI (reference sequence). The chain's CDR3 is CASSFPGGANTEAFF. DNA of the CDR3: TGTGCCAGCAGTTTCCCGGGGGGGGCGAACACTGAAGCTTTCTTT.

The V gene is TRBV4-2, the J gene TRBJ2-7; 7 nucleotides line up with TRBD2. This CDR3 is built from 15 residues. V dropped 1 base and J dropped 1; count of bases not matched to a gene: 4. Germline loops: CDR1 LGHNA, CDR2 YNFKEQ. CDR3 residues: CASSQVGGGSYEQYF. CDR3 coding DNA: TGTGCCAGCAGCCAAGTTGGCGGGGGTTCCTACGAGCAGTACTTC.

The rearrangement joins TRBV5-1 to TRBJ2-1; possibly TRBD1 for D (6 bases). Germline CDR1 SGHRS, CDR2 YFSETQ. The ends were cut back, 0 bases at V and 6 bases at J, with 10 bases in the middle. The CDR3 runs 14 residues. The CDR3 loop reads CASSLDGQTNEQFF. The CDR3, as DNA: TGCGCCAGCAGCTTGGATGGACAGACCAATGAGCAGTTCTTC. The full variable domain, completed using reference TRBV5-1 and TRBJ2-1, is KAGVTQTPRYLIKTRGQQVTLSCSPISGHRSVSWYQQTPGQGLQFLFEYFSETQRNKGNFPGRFSGRQFSNSRSEMNVSTLELGDSALYLCASSLDGQTNEQFFGPGTRLTVL.

The chain is built from TRBV30 and TRBJ1-5, with D hard to call. The germline CDR1 and CDR2 sequences are GTSNPN and SVGIG (reference sequence). Trimming stripped 0 bases from V and 3 bases from J, with 6 bases between. This CDR3 contains 13 residues. In nucleotides, the CDR3 is TGTGCCTGGAGTGTACAGACCAATCAGCCCCAGCATTTT. Residues: CAWSVQTNQPQHF.

This clone was seen a handful of times. The chain employs TRBV5-5 and TRBJ2-7; D may be TRBD2 (6 bases). The CDR3 is 14 amino acids. V lost 5 bases to trimming and J lost 3 bases, with 15 bases between them. Germline CDR1 SGHKS, CDR2 YYEKEE (reference sequence). The CDR3 region is CASSPGPGGYEQYF. CDR3 DNA sequence: TGTGCCAGCAGTCCCGGGCCCGGGGGCTACGAGCAGTACTTC.

The gene calls are TRBV18 and TRBJ1-2; no clear D. The CDR3 has 15 amino acids. The germline V and J ends were trimmed by 3 bases and 0 bases, with 11 bases remaining between them. Germline loops: CDR1 KGHSH, CDR2 LQKENI. Here the CDR3 DNA reads TGTGCCAGCTCACCTATTGGAGACTCTAACTATGGCTACACCTTC. Translated: CASSPIGDSNYGYTF.

The chain recombines TRBV5-6 with TRBJ2-7; 12 bases are a match to TRBD1. Germline values: CDR1 SGHDT, CDR2 YYEEEE. This CDR3 is 17 amino acids long. V was clipped by 3 bases and J by 4 bases; unmatched bases: 11. For the CDR3, the DNA is TGTGCCAGCAGCTGGGGGACAGGGGGCTCAAAGGAGTACGAGCAGTACTTC. Protein product: CASSWGTGGSKEYEQYF. Combining the CDR3 with reference TRBV5-6 and TRBJ2-7 gives the whole variable domain DAGVTQSPTHLIKTRGQQVTLRCSPKSGHDTVSWYQQALGQGPQFIFQYYEEEERQRGNFPDRFSGHQFPNYSSELNVNALLLGDSALYLCASSWGTGGSKEYEQYFGPGTRLTVT.

In this sample, this clone turned up a few times. This chain connects TRBV5-1 to TRBJ2-5; TRBD1 matches 11 bases. J lost 1 base, V lost 4 bases, and 6 bases had no gene match. The V gene's germline CDR1 is SGHRS and CDR2 YFSETQ. The CDR3 runs to 16 residues. For the CDR3, the DNA is TGCGCCAGCAGCCCCGGACAGGGGGCGATCCAAGAGACCCAGTACTTC. Its protein product is CASSPGQGAIQETQYF.

Notes on this clone: One junction end does not reproduce the germline sequence, and a read error may be involved. The chain joins TRBV10-2 to TRBJ2-5, with D possibly matching TRBD1 (5 bases). This CDR3 contains 13 residues. The germline gives CDR1 WSHSY, CDR2 SAAADI. The CDR3 nucleotides read TGCGTCAGCCTCAGCAGGGTGATGGAGACCCAGTACTTC. Protein sequence: CVSLSRVMETQYF.

The chain combines TRBV4-3 with TRBJ2-7, with D perhaps matching TRBD1 (5 bases). Germline-derived CDR1 and CDR2 are LGHNA and YSLEER. CDR3 length: 15 amino acids. The V end lost 4 bases, the J end lost 7 bases, and 20 bases lay between the germline ends. In nucleotides, the CDR3 is TGCGCCAGCAGCCCAGGGCTAACTCGAAGTGGGGAGCAGTACTTC. As protein: CASSPGLTRSGEQYF.

This chain links TRBV27 with TRBJ1-2; the D is unclear. This CDR3 spans 14 amino acids. The V and J ends lost 2 bases and 2 bases respectively, with 9 bases between them. Germline V gives CDR1 MNHEY, CDR2 SMNVEV (reference sequence). Here the CDR3 reads CASSLTAANYGYTF. In nucleotides, the CDR3 is TGTGCCAGCAGTTTAACAGCGGCAAACTATGGCTACACCTTC.

A remark on this clone: Other DNA sequences in the sample encode the same CDR3. The chain carries TRBV27 and TRBJ1-5; 8 bases match TRBD1. Germline CDR1 and CDR2: MNHEY and SMNVEV (reference sequence). The trim removed 2 bases at V and 4 bases at J, leaving 1 base unmatched. The CDR3 length is 14 residues. The CDR3 DNA reads as TGTGCCAGCAGTTTAACAGGGGGAAATCAGCCCCAGCATTTT. Its protein product is CASSLTGGNQPQHF.